The entry below describes one T cell receptor (beta chain). Generated by immunoSEQ multiplex PCR, the TCRdb table keeps only in-frame clones and is missing some. The sample contains some 100,000 clones, around 85% of which appear only once. The data belong to a study of glioma-infiltrating T cells after dendritic cell vaccination. On the study more broadly: Dendritic cell vaccine was injected intradermally three times, biweekly.

This CDR3 is 16 amino acids long. J was trimmed by 1 base and V by 3 bases; bases with no gene match: 4. Germline V lookup: CDR1 SGHDN, CDR2 FVKESK. Sequences were derived from blood, sampled before dendritic cell vaccination. The chain recombines TRBV14 with TRBJ2-1; 9 bases fit TRBD2. The clonotype comes from a human donor with glioblastoma. For the CDR3, the DNA is TGTGCCAGCAGCCACACTAGCGGGCCTTCCTACAATGAGCAGTTCTTC. This encodes CASSHTSGPSYNEQFF.